Below, 30 T cell receptor beta chains from the same sample are listed, as sequenced in a study of blood T cells in healthy people across ages. Alongside a J-beta primer mix, a sample-barcoded 5' primer served in a second PCR lasting roughly 7 to 12 cycles. Each CDR3 protein gets one entry after TCRdb re-called the 5' RACE reads with MiXCR. Altogether 1.2 million to 1.5 million distinct CDR3 sequences are present, about 40% being singletons, with the ten largest covering approximately 7.9%. Material: blood. The source of these receptors is a woman aged 18-35 years in good health.

V gene TRBV12-5 combines with J gene TRBJ2-2; either TRBD1 or TRBD2 may fit D (6 bases each). This CDR3 region has 14 residues. V gave up 2 bases and J gave up 6 bases, with 10 bases separating them. Per the germline V gene, CDR1 is LGHNT and CDR2 is FRNRAP. The CDR3 is CASGLHRDSGELFF. DNA for the CDR3: TGTGCTAGTGGTTTGCACAGGGACTCCGGGGAGCTGTTTTTT.

The chain joins TRBV20-1 to TRBJ1-6; maybe TRBD1 (5 bases). CDR1 and CDR2 from the germline V gene are DFQATT and SNEGSKA (reference sequence). V was clipped by 6 bases and J by 6 bases, with 15 bases between them. This CDR3 contains 14 residues. CDR3 protein: CSATRDRGNSPLHF. Here the CDR3 DNA reads TGCAGTGCGACCCGGGACCGTGGTAATTCACCCCTCCACTTT.

The chain couples TRBV2 to TRBJ1-5, with D possibly TRBD1 on 6 matching bases. Germline V lookup: CDR1 SNHLY, CDR2 FYNNEI. The ends were cut back, 5 bases at V and 2 bases at J, with 10 bases in the middle. This CDR3 is 14 amino acids long. CDR3 in amino acids: CASSNREGNQPQHF. The CDR3, as DNA: TGTGCCAGCAGTAACAGGGAGGGCAATCAGCCCCAGCATTTT.

The chain has TRBV20-1 and TRBJ2-1, with 11 bases lining up with TRBD2. V trimming: 8 bases; J trimming: 7 bases; junction bases outside the gene matches: 22. This CDR3 region has 18 residues. Germline V lookup: CDR1 DFQATT, CDR2 SNEGSKA (reference sequence). CDR3 DNA sequence: TGCAGTCTACCACCGGGACTAGCGGTCTGGGGAAAGAAGAATGAGCAGTTCTTC. It yields the protein CSLPPGLAVWGKKNEQFF.

The chain combines TRBV12-3 or TRBV12-4 with TRBJ2-1; D ambiguous. With 0 bases removed from V and 2 bases from J, the gap between germline ends came to 8 bases. The CDR3 runs to 15 residues. In DNA form, the CDR3 reads TGTGCCAGCAGTTTAGCGGTCAATCCCTACAATGAGCAGTTCTTC. Residues: CASSLAVNPYNEQFF.

The genes are TRBV2 and TRBJ1-5; D possibly corresponds to TRBD1 (5 bases). Deletions cut 6 bases from V and 7 bases from J, with 13 bases between. Germline lookup yields CDR1 SNHLY and CDR2 FYNNEI. This CDR3 is built from 13 residues. The CDR3, as DNA: TGTGCCAGCAGCATGGGACCGGGGCAGCCCCAGCATTTT. It codes for CASSMGPGQPQHF.

The V call is TRBV4-1, the J call TRBJ2-5; D gene unclear. Germline CDR1 reads MGHRA; CDR2 reads YSYEKL. V dropped 3 bases and J dropped 2 bases, with 13 bases sitting between them. The CDR3 contains 15 residues. The CDR3: CASSHLYRTQETQYF. In DNA form, the CDR3 reads TGCGCCAGCAGCCATTTGTACAGAACGCAAGAGACCCAGTACTTC.

This clonotype has only one observation. The gene calls are TRBV20-1 and TRBJ2-1; TRBD2 matches 14 bases. The CDR3 has 19 amino acids. J lost 8 bases, V lost 0 bases, and 15 bases had no gene match. Germline assignment: CDR1 DFQATT and CDR2 SNEGSKA (reference sequence). For the CDR3, the DNA is TGCAGTGCTAGAGATAGAGTTTTGGGGGGGACTAGCGGGAGCCATGAGCAGTTCTTC. This translates into CSARDRVLGGTSGSHEQFF.

A few counts support this clonotype. The chain recombines TRBV5-1 with TRBJ1-6, with D tentatively TRBD1 (5 bases). Germline CDR1 and CDR2: SGHRS and YFSETQ. The CDR3 has 15 amino acids. V lost 1 base and J lost 5, with 10 bases in between. CDR3 coding DNA: TGCGCCAGCAGCTTGTCAGGGTCCGATAATTCACCCCTCCACTTT. This translates into CASSLSGSDNSPLHF. Variable domain in full (rest from reference TRBV5-1 and TRBJ1-6): KAGVTQTPRYLIKTRGQQVTLSCSPISGHRSVSWYQQTPGQGLQFLFEYFSETQRNKGNFPGRFSGRQFSNSRSEMNVSTLELGDSALYLCASSLSGSDNSPLHFGNGTRLTVT.

DNA for the CDR3: TGCAGTGCTAGAGAAAAAACAGGGTGGGATGAGCAGTTCTTC. Amino acid sequence: CSAREKTGWDEQFF. The chain joins TRBV20-1 to TRBJ2-1; D perhaps matches TRBD1 (6 bases). The V and J ends lost 0 bases and 8 bases respectively, with 14 bases between them. This CDR3 has 14 residues. Germline V gene data show CDR1 as DFQATT and CDR2 as SNEGSKA (reference sequence).

CDR3 sequence: CASSFPGAEQFF. CDR3 in DNA: TGTGCCAGCAGCTTTCCAGGGGCTGAGCAGTTCTTC. The chain is built from TRBV7-8 and TRBJ2-1; possible D gene TRBD1, 6 bases. The germline V gene has CDR1 SGHVS and CDR2 FQNEAQ. V dropped 3 bases and J dropped 9 bases, with 9 bases sitting between them. This CDR3 is 12 amino acids long.

V usage is TRBV6-5 and J usage is TRBJ2-5; 7 positions match TRBD2. CDR1 is MNHEY and CDR2 is SVGAGI in the germline V gene. Germline trimming cut 2 bases from V and 4 bases from J; bases unmatched to any gene: 10. The length of the CDR3 is 16 residues. CDR3 sequence: CASSYTLADVTETQYF. CDR3 DNA sequence: TGTGCCAGCAGTTACACGCTAGCGGACGTGACAGAGACCCAGTACTTC.

This clonotype was counted between two and nine times. The gene calls are TRBV20-1 and TRBJ2-7; D is possibly TRBD2 (6 bases). The V end was cut by 7 bases, the J end by 3 bases, with 16 bases between. Germline V CDR1 and CDR2: DFQATT, SNEGSKA (reference sequence). This CDR3 is built from 13 residues. CDR3 nucleotide sequence: TGCAGTGGGCAGAGCCAAGCGGGCTACGAGCAGTACTTC. Translating gives CSGQSQAGYEQYF.

This chain joins TRBV7-2 and TRBJ1-2; D might be TRBD1 (6 bases). CDR1 and CDR2 from the germline V gene are SGHTA and FQGNSA. The CDR3 loop spans 15 amino acids. V was shortened by 5 bases and J by 4 bases, with 17 bases between the two germline ends. DNA of the CDR3: TGTGCCAGCAGCCTATCGGGGGGCACTTCCTATGGCTACACCTTC. Encoded protein: CASSLSGGTSYGYTF.

This chain uses TRBV2 with TRBJ2-5, with TRBD2 identical over 10 bases. Germline V CDR1 and CDR2: SNHLY, FYNNEI. This CDR3 region has 13 residues. V lost 7 bases to trimming and J lost 11 bases; unmatched junction nucleotides: 10. The CDR3 is CASMGRLAGEQYF. Written as DNA, the CDR3 is TGTGCCAGCATGGGTCGGCTAGCGGGAGAGCAGTACTTC. The variable domain in full, with the rest retrieved from reference TRBV2 and TRBJ2-5, is EPEVTQTPSHQVTQMGQEVILRCVPISNHLYFYWYRQILGQKVEFLVSFYNNEISEKSEIFDDQFSVERPDGSNFTLKIRSTKLEDSAMYFCASMGRLAGEQYFGPGTRLLVL.

The chain links TRBV5-6 to TRBJ1-2; TRBD1 aligns across 12 bases. V trimming: 0 bases; J trimming: 0 bases; junction bases outside the gene matches: 6. This CDR3 has 18 residues. Germline CDR1 and CDR2: SGHDT and YYEEEE. Here the CDR3 reads CASSLGPGQGAPNYGYTF. For the CDR3, the DNA is TGTGCCAGCAGCTTGGGCCCGGGACAGGGGGCACCTAACTATGGCTACACCTTC.

The count of this clonotype is one. The V gene is TRBV6-1, the J gene TRBJ1-2; 7 bases align to TRBD1. Unmatched junction bases numbered 8, after V lost 4 bases and J lost 0 bases. This CDR3 is 16 amino acids long. Germline V CDR1 and CDR2: MNHNS, SASEGT. CDR3 bases: TGTGCCAGCAGTGGACCAGACAGGGATTCTAACTATGGCTACACCTTC. It translates to CASSGPDRDSNYGYTF.

V gene TRBV10-3 combines with J gene TRBJ1-2; D not certain. This CDR3 is 14 amino acids long. V lost 5 bases and J 4 bases, leaving 14 bases between the germline ends. Germline V lookup: CDR1 ENHRY, CDR2 SYGVKD. The chain's CDR3 is CAISSAGSSYGYTF. CDR3 nucleotides: TGTGCCATCAGTAGTGCTGGTAGTAGCTATGGCTACACCTTC.

The V call is TRBV2, the J call TRBJ2-3; 7 bases fit TRBD2. Germline V gene lookup returns CDR1 SNHLY and CDR2 FYNNEI. J was trimmed by 2 bases and V by 4 bases; bases with no gene match: 6. The CDR3 runs 15 residues. The CDR3, as DNA: TGTGCCAGCAGTGCTCGTCTAGCGGCCACAGATACGCAGTATTTT. Protein: CASSARLAATDTQYF.

In its sample, this clonotype was seen a few times. V is TRBV11-1 and J is TRBJ2-3, with D possibly being TRBD1 (6 bases). Germline V lookup: CDR1 SGHAT, CDR2 FQDESV (reference sequence). Trimming stripped 5 bases from V and 6 bases from J, with 21 bases between. The CDR3 is 16 amino acids. CDR3: CASSRPGDGDSDTQYF. CDR3 coding DNA: TGTGCCAGCAGCCGACCAGGGGACGGGGATTCGGATACGCAGTATTTT.

This chain uses TRBV3-1 with TRBJ2-3; 12 positions agree with TRBD2. The CDR3 has 20 amino acids. J was trimmed by 4 bases and V by 0 bases; bases with no gene match: 14. Germline V gene data show CDR1 as LGHDT and CDR2 as YNNKEL (reference sequence). This CDR3 is CASSQDFRGSSGGAADTQYF. DNA of the CDR3: TGTGCCAGCAGCCAAGATTTCCGGGGATCTAGCGGGGGGGCTGCAGATACGCAGTATTTT.

This clonotype was recorded a few times. The chain employs TRBV5-1 and TRBJ2-7; D possibly corresponds to TRBD1 (5 bases). V lost 0 bases and J lost 2, with 9 bases in between. This CDR3 is built from 14 residues. Germline CDR1 is SGHRS and CDR2 is YFSETQ. This CDR3 is CASSLEDIAYEQYF. The CDR3, as DNA: TGCGCCAGCAGCTTGGAGGACATCGCCTACGAGCAGTACTTC.

The chain has TRBV15 and TRBJ1-6; D uncertain. With 6 bases removed from V and 7 bases from J, the gap between germline ends came to 10 bases. This CDR3 has 13 residues. Germline V gene sequence: CDR1 LNHNV, CDR2 YYDKDF (reference sequence). The CDR3 reads CATSWVRNSPLHF. The DNA for the CDR3 is TGTGCCACCAGTTGGGTGAGGAATTCACCCCTCCACTTT.

This rearrangement joins TRBV11-2 to TRBJ2-3, with a tentative D call TRBD2 (5 bases). Between the trimmed V and J ends, which lost 0 bases and 4 bases, there was a span of 11 bases. The CDR3 loop spans 15 amino acids. Germline CDR1 reads SGHAT; CDR2 reads FQNNGV. The CDR3 loop is CASSLDPGSSDTQYF. The CDR3 coding sequence is TGTGCCAGCAGCTTAGACCCGGGGAGTTCAGATACGCAGTATTTT.

In this sample, this clonotype turned up many times. The chain recombines TRBV15 with TRBJ2-3; a weak D match, TRBD2 (6 bases). Looked up from germline, CDR1 is LNHNV and CDR2 is YYDKDF (reference sequence). The CDR3 sequence is 12 residues long. The ends were cut back, 3 bases at V and 7 bases at J, with 8 bases in the middle. CDR3 nucleotides: TGTGCCACCAGCAGGGACTATTATACGCAGTATTTT. This translates into CATSRDYYTQYF. Drawing the rest from reference TRBV15 and TRBJ2-3, the complete variable domain is DAMVIQNPRYQVTQFGKPVTLSCSQTLNHNVMYWYQQKSSQAPKLLFHYYDKDFNNEADTPDNFQSRRPNTSFCFLDIRSPGLGDTAMYLCATSRDYYTQYFGPGTRLTVL.

This clonotype was counted only a few times. This sequence joins TRBV2 and TRBJ1-6; 7 bases are a match to TRBD1. Germline V gene lookup returns CDR1 SNHLY and CDR2 FYNNEI. This CDR3 spans 15 amino acids. With V trimmed by 3 bases and J by 8 bases, 7 bases remained unmatched. Here the CDR3 reads CASSDDQGTDSPLHF. CDR3 nucleotides: TGTGCCAGCAGTGATGATCAGGGGACAGATTCACCCCTCCACTTT. Full variable domain (missing parts from reference TRBV2 and TRBJ1-6): EPEVTQTPSHQVTQMGQEVILRCVPISNHLYFYWYRQILGQKVEFLVSFYNNEISEKSEIFDDQFSVERPDGSNFTLKIRSTKLEDSAMYFCASSDDQGTDSPLHFGNGTRLTVT.

The V call is TRBV14, the J call TRBJ2-5, with D uncertain. CDR1 and CDR2 (germline): SGHDN, FVKESK. The CDR3 has 12 amino acids. The V and J ends lost 3 bases and 7 bases respectively, with 9 bases between them. The CDR3 region has the DNA TGTGCCAGCAGCCAGGCTTATGGGACCCAGTACTTC. This translates into CASSQAYGTQYF. Full variable domain (outside the CDR3, taken from reference TRBV14 and TRBJ2-5): EAGVTQFPSHSVIEKGQTVTLRCDPISGHDNLYWYRRVMGKEIKFLLHFVKESKQDESGMPNNRFLAERTGGTYSTLKVQPAELEDSGVYFCASSQAYGTQYFGPGTRLLVL.

The chain links TRBV4-2 to TRBJ2-1, with 9 bases identical to TRBD2. With 0 bases clipped from V and 9 bases from J, the junction kept 6 bases outside the gene matches. There are 15 residues in the CDR3. Germline loops: CDR1 LGHNA, CDR2 YNFKEQ. CDR3 sequence: CASSQDPSGKSEQFF. For the CDR3, the DNA is TGTGCCAGCAGCCAAGACCCTAGCGGGAAAAGTGAGCAGTTCTTC.

The V gene is TRBV10-3, the J gene TRBJ2-4, with TRBD1 identical over 9 bases. CDR3 size: 16 residues. Germline V gives CDR1 ENHRY, CDR2 SYGVKD. Losses at the gene ends were 1 base for V and 5 bases for J; bases not matched to a gene: 6. This CDR3 is CAISEWGQGSENIQYF. The CDR3 DNA reads as TGTGCCATCAGTGAGTGGGGACAGGGTTCCGAAAACATTCAGTACTTC.

This clonotype was counted a few times. The chain joins TRBV18 to TRBJ1-2; 9 bases agree with TRBD1. V was pared by 3 bases and J by 6 bases, with 5 bases of the junction left unmatched. Germline V gene data show CDR1 as KGHSH and CDR2 as LQKENI. The CDR3 covers 14 residues. CDR3 nucleotide sequence: TGTGCCAGCTCACCCGGACAGGGGTTTAATGGCTACACCTTC. It yields the protein CASSPGQGFNGYTF.